This TCR beta chain was found in a study of cytomegalovirus exposure and HLA in healthy donors. Study results and caveats: Both high specificity and high sensitivity reportedly marked the classifier's diagnosis of cytomegalovirus status.

Donors counted as nominally healthy when sampled, yet unrecorded immune exposures were likely. PCR involved 60 Vbeta and 13 Jbeta primers. The table came from immunoSEQ multiplex PCR; TCRdb's copy has only in-frame clones and leaves some out. The table has roughly 140,000 clones, around 81% seen once. The germline V and J ends were trimmed by 0 bases and 3 bases, with 12 bases remaining between them. Per the germline V gene, CDR1 is KGHSH and CDR2 is LQKENI. The CDR3 has 15 amino acids. About this clone itself: Its antigen is still unknown.

The sequence came from a male donor in good health and CMV-seronegative. The rearrangement uses TRBV18 and TRBJ2-7, with D tentatively TRBD1 (6 bases). Sequencing was performed on PBMCs. The CDR3 nucleotides read TGTGCCAGCTCACCACCAGAGAGGGGGATCTACGAGCAGTACTTC. It is translated as CASSPPERGIYEQYF.